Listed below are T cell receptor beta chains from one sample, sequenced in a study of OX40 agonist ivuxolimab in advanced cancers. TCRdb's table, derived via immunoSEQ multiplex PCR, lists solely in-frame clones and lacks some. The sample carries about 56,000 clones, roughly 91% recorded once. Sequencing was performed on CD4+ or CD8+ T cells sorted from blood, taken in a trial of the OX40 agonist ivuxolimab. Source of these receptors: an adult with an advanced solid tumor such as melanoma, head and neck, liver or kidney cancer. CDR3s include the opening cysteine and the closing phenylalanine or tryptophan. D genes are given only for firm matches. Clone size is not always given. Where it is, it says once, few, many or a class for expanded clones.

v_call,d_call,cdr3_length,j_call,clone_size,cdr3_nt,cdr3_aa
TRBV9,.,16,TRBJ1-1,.,TGTGCCAGCAGCGACAAAGGGACGGAGGGGCCCACTGAAGCTTTCTTT,CASSDKGTEGPTEAFF
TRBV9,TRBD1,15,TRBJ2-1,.,TGTGCCAGCAGCTACGGACAGGACTCCTACAATGAGCAGTTCTTC,CASSYGQDSYNEQFF
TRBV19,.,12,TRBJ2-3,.,TGTGCCACCCGACTCGGGGCAGATACGCAGTATTTT,CATRLGADTQYF
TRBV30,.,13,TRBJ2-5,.,TGTGCCTGGAGTGCTTATGGGGGAGAGACCCAGTACTTC,CAWSAYGGETQYF
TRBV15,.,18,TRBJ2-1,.,TGTGCCACCAGCAGGATAGCAGGATCTGGGTCTACCTACAATGAGCAGTTCTTC,CATSRIAGSGSTYNEQFF
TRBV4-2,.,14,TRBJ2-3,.,TGTGCCAGCAGCCAAGGTAGCATTTCAGATACGCAGTATTTT,CASSQGSISDTQYF
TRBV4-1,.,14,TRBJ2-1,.,TGCGCCAGCAGCCATTCGGGCCCCTACAATGAGCAGTTCTTC,CASSHSGPYNEQFF
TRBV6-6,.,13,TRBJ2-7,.,TGTGCCAGCAGTCCCGAAGGGATCTACGAGCAGTACTTC,CASSPEGIYEQYF
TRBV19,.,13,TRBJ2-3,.,TGTGCCAGTAGTACGACAGTACCAGATACGCAGTATTTT,CASSTTVPDTQYF
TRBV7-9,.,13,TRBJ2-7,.,TGTGCCAGCAGCTTGGCGAACTCCTACGAGCAGTACTTC,CASSLANSYEQYF
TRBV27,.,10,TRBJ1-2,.,TGTGCCAGGGGAGACAGGCCCTACACCTTC,CARGDRPYTF
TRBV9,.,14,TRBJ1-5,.,TGTGCCAGCAGCGCTGAGGGGGGGAATCAGCCCCAGCATTTT,CASSAEGGNQPQHF
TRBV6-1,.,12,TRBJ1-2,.,TGTGCCAGCTCGGAAGGAGGATATGGCTACACCTTC,CASSEGGYGYTF
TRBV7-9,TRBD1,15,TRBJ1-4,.,TGTGCCAGCAGCCTCGGACAGGGGTTAGGAGAAAAACTGTTTTTT,CASSLGQGLGEKLFF
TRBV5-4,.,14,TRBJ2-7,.,TGTGCCAGCAGCCCCGTGGGGGGAGAATACGAGCAGTACTTC,CASSPVGGEYEQYF
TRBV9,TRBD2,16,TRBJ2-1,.,TGTGCCAGCAGGGCACTAGCGGCTGGTACCTACAATGAGCAGTTCTTC,CASRALAAGTYNEQFF
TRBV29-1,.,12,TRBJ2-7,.,TGCAGCGTTGAAGGCCAGAGCTACGAGCAGTACTTC,CSVEGQSYEQYF
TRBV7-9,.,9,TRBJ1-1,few,TGTGCCAGCAGCCCGCTCGCTTTCTTT,CASSPLAFF
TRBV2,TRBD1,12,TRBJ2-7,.,TGTGCCAGCGGGGACAGGGTCTACGAGCAGTACTTC,CASGDRVYEQYF
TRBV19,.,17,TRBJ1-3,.,TGTGCCAGTAGTCTTGGTAAATGGATCGACTCTGGAAACACCATATATTTT,CASSLGKWIDSGNTIYF
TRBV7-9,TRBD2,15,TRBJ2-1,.,TGTGCCAGCAGCTTATACGGGACTACTTACAATGAGCAGTTCTTC,CASSLYGTTYNEQFF
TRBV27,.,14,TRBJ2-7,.,TGTGCCAGCAGTTTGAATAGAATTCACTACGAGCAGTACTTC,CASSLNRIHYEQYF
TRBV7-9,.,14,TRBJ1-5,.,TGTGCCAGCAGCTTAGCGGGGGGTGGCCAGCCCCAGCATTTT,CASSLAGGGQPQHF
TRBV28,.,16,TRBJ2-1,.,TGTGCCAGCACCTACGCTCGGGCCGTCATGAGGGATGAGCAGTTCTTC,CASTYARAVMRDEQFF
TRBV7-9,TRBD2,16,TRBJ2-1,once,TGTGCCAGCAGCTTAGTGGGTAGCGGGAGTAGAAATGAGCAGTTCTTC,CASSLVGSGSRNEQFF
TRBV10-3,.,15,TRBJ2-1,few,TGTGCCATCAGTTTATCGGATGGCTCCTACAATGAGCAGTTCTTC,CAISLSDGSYNEQFF
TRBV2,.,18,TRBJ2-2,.,TGTGCCAGCAGTTTCCCGGGGATGGGGGGCCAGAACACCGGGGAGCTGTTTTTT,CASSFPGMGGQNTGELFF
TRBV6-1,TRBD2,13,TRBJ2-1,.,TGTGCCAGCAACGAGCGGGAGGTGAATGAGCAGTTCTTC,CASNEREVNEQFF
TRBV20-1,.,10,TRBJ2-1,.,TGCAGTGCGGAGTCCAATGAGCAGTTCTTC,CSAESNEQFF
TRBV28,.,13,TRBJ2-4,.,TGTGCCAGCAAGATGGAGGTTCAAAACATTCAGTACTTC,CASKMEVQNIQYF
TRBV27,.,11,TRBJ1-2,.,TGTGCCAGCAGCTCGGGTGGGGGCTACACCTTC,CASSSGGGYTF
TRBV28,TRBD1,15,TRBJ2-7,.,TGTGCCAGCAGTCCATTCCGGGACAGCTCCTACGAGCAGTACTTC,CASSPFRDSSYEQYF
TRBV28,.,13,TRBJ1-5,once,TGTGCCAGCAGTAGGGCAGCCGGTCAGCCCCAGCATTTT,CASSRAAGQPQHF
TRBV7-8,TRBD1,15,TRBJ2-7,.,TGTGCCAGCAGCTTAGTAGCAGGGGGCACCTACGAGCAGTACTTC,CASSLVAGGTYEQYF
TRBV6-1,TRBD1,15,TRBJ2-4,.,TGTGCCAGCAGGGACAGGGCGGAGGGCCTGAGCATTCAGTACTTC,CASRDRAEGLSIQYF
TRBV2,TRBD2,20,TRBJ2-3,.,TGTGCCAGCAGTGAAGGGACAAAAAGAGGGACTAGCGGGGGCACAGATACGCAGTATTTT,CASSEGTKRGTSGGTDTQYF
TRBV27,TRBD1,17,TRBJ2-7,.,TGTGCCAGCAGACCTGGGCAGGGGGCAGGACTCGCCTACGAGCAGTACTTC,CASRPGQGAGLAYEQYF
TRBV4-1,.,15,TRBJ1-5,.,TGCGCCAGCAGCCAAGCCGCCGCCGAAGATCAGCCCCAGCATTTT,CASSQAAAEDQPQHF
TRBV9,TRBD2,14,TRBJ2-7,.,TGTGCCAGCAGCGAGGGAACTAGCGGCTACGAGCAGTACTTC,CASSEGTSGYEQYF
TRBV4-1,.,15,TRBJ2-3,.,TGCGCCAGCAGCCAAGGGTGGGGTGGCACAGATACGCAGTATTTT,CASSQGWGGTDTQYF
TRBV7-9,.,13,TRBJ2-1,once,TGTGCCAGCAGCTTATTACGGGCCGATGAGCAGTTCTTC,CASSLLRADEQFF
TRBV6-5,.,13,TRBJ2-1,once,TGTGCCAGCGGACAAGTCCCCTACAATGAGCAGTTCTTC,CASGQVPYNEQFF
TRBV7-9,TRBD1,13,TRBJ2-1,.,TGTGCCACCACGGGACAGGGATACAATGAGCAGTTCTTC,CATTGQGYNEQFF
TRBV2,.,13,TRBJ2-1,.,TGTGCCAGCAGTCGGGGAGAACACAATGAGCAGTTCTTC,CASSRGEHNEQFF
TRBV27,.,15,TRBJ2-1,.,TGTGCCAGCAGTTCGGGCGTCTGGTCCTACAATGAGCAGTTCTTC,CASSSGVWSYNEQFF
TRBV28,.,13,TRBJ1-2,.,TGTGCCAGCAGTTTAGATGGGAGCCATGGCTACACCTTC,CASSLDGSHGYTF
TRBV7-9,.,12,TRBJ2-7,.,TGTGCCAGCAGCTTAACGGGATACGAGCAGTACTTC,CASSLTGYEQYF
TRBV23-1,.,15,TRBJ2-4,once,TGCGCCAGCAGTCGACCCCCAGGGGCCAAAAACATTCAGTACTTC,CASSRPPGAKNIQYF
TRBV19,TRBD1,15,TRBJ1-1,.,TGTGCCAGTAGTATTCGTGACAGGGGGCTTGCTGAAGCTTTCTTT,CASSIRDRGLAEAFF
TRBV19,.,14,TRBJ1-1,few,TGTGCCAGTAGTATGGGTATCATGAACACTGAAGCTTTCTTT,CASSMGIMNTEAFF
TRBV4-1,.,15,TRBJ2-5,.,TGCGCCAGCAGCCAAGATTTTGGTAGGGCGGAGACCCAGTACTTC,CASSQDFGRAETQYF
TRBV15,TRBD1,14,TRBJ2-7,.,TGTGCCACCAGCAGGGACAGGGGGCTCTACGAGCAGTACTTC,CATSRDRGLYEQYF
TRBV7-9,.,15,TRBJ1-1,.,TGTGCCAGCAGCTTAGCGGGCCGAAGCAGGACTGAAGCTTTCTTT,CASSLAGRSRTEAFF
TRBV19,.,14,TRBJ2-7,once,TGTGCCAGTAGTTCCTCGGACACAATCTACGAGCAGTACTTC,CASSSSDTIYEQYF
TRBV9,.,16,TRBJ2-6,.,TGTGCCAGCAGCCCTGAGGGGAACTCTGGGGCCAACGTCCTGACTTTC,CASSPEGNSGANVLTF